A single sample gave rise to the 14 T cell receptor beta chains below, sequenced in a study of OX40 agonist ivuxolimab in advanced cancers. Profiled with immunoSEQ multiplex PCR; TCRdb holds only in-frame clones, not every one. The sample holds some 70,000 clones; about 86% are singletons and the top ten take under 0.75%. This sample comprised CD4+ or CD8+ T cells sorted from blood, obtained in a trial of the OX40 agonist ivuxolimab. Receptors originate from an adult with an advanced solid tumor such as melanoma, head and neck, liver or kidney cancer.

About this clone: The same CDR3 is also encoded by other DNA sequences in this sample. This chain connects TRBV28 to TRBJ1-5; 9 positions agree with TRBD1. The V segment lost 2 bases and the J segment 5 bases; nucleotides outside the gene matches: 7. This CDR3 has 16 amino acids. Germline lookup yields CDR1 MDHEN and CDR2 SYDVKM. This CDR3 is CASSLPQGAGDQPQHF. The DNA of the CDR3 is TGTGCCAGCAGTTTACCACAGGGGGCTGGCGATCAGCCCCAGCATTTT.

The V gene is TRBV19, the J gene TRBJ2-7; tentatively, D is TRBD1 or TRBD2 (7 bases each). Looked up from germline, CDR1 is LNHDA and CDR2 is SQIVND (reference sequence). Trimming pared 7 bases from V and 3 bases from J, leaving 34 bases between. The CDR3 contains 20 residues. The CDR3 DNA follows: TGTGCCAGTATCCTCCGATACAGGGGCCAGCGGGAAGGGGGTATCTACGAGCAGTACTTC. Protein sequence: CASILRYRGQREGGIYEQYF.

The chain uses TRBV9 and TRBJ2-1, with 10 bases matching TRBD1. The length of the CDR3 is 15 residues. Germline values: CDR1 SGDLS, CDR2 YYNGEE. The trim removed 0 bases at V and 7 bases at J, leaving 4 bases unmatched. CDR3 amino acids: CASSVEGQGRNEQFF. CDR3 coding DNA: TGTGCCAGCAGCGTAGAGGGACAGGGGAGGAATGAGCAGTTCTTC.

This rearrangement joins TRBV7-2 to TRBJ2-7, with 8 bases aligning to TRBD1. The CDR3 contains 15 residues. V shed 6 bases, J shed 2 bases, and the junction held 9 bases outside the gene matches. In germline, CDR1 is SGHTA, CDR2 FQGNSA. Here the CDR3 DNA reads TGTGCCAGCAGGTCAACGGGACAGGCAACCTACGAGCAGTACTTC. It codes for CASRSTGQATYEQYF.

The chain carries TRBV19 and TRBJ1-2; a weak D match, TRBD1 (5 bases). CDR3 length: 15 amino acids. Trimming took 4 bases from V and 1 from J, leaving 13 bases between them. Germline CDR1 LNHDA, CDR2 SQIVND (reference sequence). The CDR3 DNA reads as TGTGCCAGTAGTACGTACAGGCGGTTTAACTATGGCTACACCTTC. This translates into CASSTYRRFNYGYTF.

In the case of this clone: This same CDR3 is encoded by further DNA sequences in the sample. The CDR3 spells CASSRRGTAQETQYF. In DNA, the CDR3 is TGCGCCAGCAGCCGAAGGGGGACGGCCCAAGAGACCCAGTACTTC. This rearrangement joins TRBV4-3 to TRBJ2-5, with a possible D match to TRBD1 (6 bases). The CDR3 has 15 residues. The V gene lost 4 bases and the J gene lost 1 base, with 13 bases spanning the gap. Germline CDR1 LGHNA, CDR2 YSLEER.

The V and J genes are TRBV7-2 and TRBJ2-5, with TRBD2 matching over 9 bases. Trimming cost V 1 base and J 4 bases; bases outside gene matches: 4. The germline gives CDR1 SGHTA, CDR2 FQGNSA. The CDR3 is made up of 15 amino acids. CDR3 in DNA: TGTGCCAGCAGCTTAGGCGGGAGGGAGTTAGAGACCCAGTACTTC. Protein: CASSLGGRELETQYF.

V usage is TRBV6-5 and J usage is TRBJ1-3; D possibly corresponds to TRBD1 (5 bases). Germline V gene lookup returns CDR1 MNHEY and CDR2 SVGAGI. Trimming stripped 2 bases from V and 0 bases from J, with 11 bases between. This CDR3 comprises 16 residues. DNA for the CDR3: TGTGCCAGCAGTTACCGGGGCTTCAGCTCTGGAAACACCATATATTTT. It encodes CASSYRGFSSGNTIYF.

The chain couples TRBV2 to TRBJ2-1; D might be TRBD1 or TRBD2, each matching 6 bases. The CDR3 totals 14 residues. The germline V gene has CDR1 SNHLY and CDR2 FYNNEI. V was cut by 8 bases and J by 5 bases, with 16 bases left in between. The CDR3 nucleotides are TGTGCCAGCTCCGGGGGCCTAGCGAACAATGAGCAGTTCTTC. The encoded protein is CASSGGLANNEQFF.

In its sample, this clone was seen once. V and J are TRBV9 and TRBJ1-1, with 9 bases identical to TRBD1. The CDR3 has 15 residues. J lost 1 base, V lost 4 bases, and 5 bases had no gene match. Germline-derived CDR1 and CDR2 are SGDLS and YYNGEE. The CDR3 loop reads CASSPRTGANTEAFF. The CDR3 region has the DNA TGTGCCAGCAGCCCCAGGACAGGGGCGAACACTGAAGCTTTCTTT. The complete variable domain, with remaining parts taken from reference TRBV9 and TRBJ1-1, reads DSGVTQTPKHLITATGQRVTLRCSPRSGDLSVYWYQQSLDQGLQFLIQYYNGEERAKGNILERFSAQQFPDLHSELNLSSLELGDSALYFCASSPRTGANTEAFFGQGTRLTVV.

The genes are TRBV7-3 and TRBJ2-2; 8 nucleotides line up with TRBD1. This CDR3 spans 16 amino acids. Germline loops: CDR1 SGHTA, CDR2 FQGTGA. With 4 bases clipped from V and 4 bases from J, the junction kept 8 bases outside the gene matches. The CDR3 DNA follows: TGTGCCAGCAGCTCAGGACAGGGCATAACCACCGGGGAGCTGTTTTTT. This translates into CASSSGQGITTGELFF.

This clone is a singleton in its sample. This rearrangement joins TRBV5-1 to TRBJ1-5; 10 bases line up with TRBD1. The germline V gene encodes CDR1 SGHRS and CDR2 YFSETQ. The CDR3 spans 15 residues. The V gene end was trimmed by 4 bases and the J gene end by 4 bases; junction bases not matched to a gene: 5. The CDR3 spells CASSVGQGGNQPQHF. The CDR3 nucleotides are TGCGCCAGCAGCGTAGGACAGGGGGGGAATCAGCCCCAGCATTTT.

The chain combines TRBV2 with TRBJ2-2; 10 bases match TRBD2. The CDR3 totals 15 residues. Germline trimming cut 6 bases from V and 1 base from J; bases unmatched to any gene: 2. The V gene's germline CDR1 is SNHLY and CDR2 FYNNEI. Written as DNA, the CDR3 is TGTGCCAGCAGCGGACTAGCGGTGAACACCGGGGAGCTGTTTTTT. As protein: CASSGLAVNTGELFF. Together with reference TRBV2 and TRBJ2-2, the CDR3 gives the full variable domain: EPEVTQTPSHQVTQMGQEVILRCVPISNHLYFYWYRQILGQKVEFLVSFYNNEISEKSEIFDDQFSVERPDGSNFTLKIRSTKLEDSAMYFCASSGLAVNTGELFFGEGSRLTVL.

This clone was seen a handful of times. This rearrangement joins TRBV10-3 to TRBJ1-1; D ambiguous. This CDR3 region has 16 residues. Germline V gene data show CDR1 as ENHRY and CDR2 as SYGVKD. V was clipped by 4 bases and J by 4 bases, with 19 bases between them. The CDR3 spells CAISANGVREGTEAFF. The CDR3 DNA is TGTGCCATCAGTGCCAATGGCGTCCGGGAAGGCACTGAAGCTTTCTTT.